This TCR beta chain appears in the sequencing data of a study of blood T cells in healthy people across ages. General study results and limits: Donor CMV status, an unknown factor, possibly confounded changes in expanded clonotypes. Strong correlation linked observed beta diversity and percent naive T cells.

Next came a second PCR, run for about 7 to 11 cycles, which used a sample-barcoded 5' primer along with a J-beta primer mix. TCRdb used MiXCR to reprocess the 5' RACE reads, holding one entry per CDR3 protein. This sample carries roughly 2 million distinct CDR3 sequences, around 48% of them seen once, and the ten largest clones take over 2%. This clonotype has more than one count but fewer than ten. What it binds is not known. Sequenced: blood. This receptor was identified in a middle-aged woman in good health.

The CDR3 DNA reads as TGTGCCAGCAGCGTGGGACTAGCGGGCCTAAAGGGGAATGAGCAGTTCTTC. Its protein is CASSVGLAGLKGNEQFF. This rearrangement joins TRBV7-2 to TRBJ2-1; 12 nucleotides line up with TRBD2. This CDR3 is 17 amino acids long. Trimming at V came to 5 bases and at J to 7 bases, leaving 12 bases not matched to a gene. CDR1 is SGHTA, CDR2 FQGNSA, per germline.